The rows below give T cell receptor beta chains drawn from one sample of a study of siplizumab effects on memory and regulatory T cells. The method was immunoSEQ multiplex PCR; TCRdb's version includes in-frame clones alone and lacks a portion of them. The repertoire includes around 86,000 clones, around 94% of them detected once, and roughly 0.3% sits in the top ten. The sequenced material came from non-Treg CD4+ T cells sorted from blood. These receptor sequences come from a human donor in good health. Each CDR3 is given with its conserved first and last residue. A D gene is named only where the DNA matches it firmly. Clone size is stated in some rows and not others, as once, few, many or a class when expanded.

>-|TRBV6-5|14|TRBJ1-5|-
TGTGCCAGCAGTTACTCGCTCATGAATCAGCCCCAGCATTTT
CASSYSLMNQPQHF
>-|TRBV28|14|TRBJ2-2|-
TGTGCCAGCACCCAAGACGGGAACACCGGGGAGCTGTTTTTT
CASTQDGNTGELFF
>-|TRBV7-9|16|TRBJ1-3|TRBD1
TGTGCCAGCAGCTTAGGGACAGGGTCCTCTGGAAACACCATATATTTT
CASSLGTGSSGNTIYF
>-|TRBV10-3|15|TRBJ1-1|TRBD1
TGTGCCATCAGTGCATCCGGGACAGGGGACACTGAAGCTTTCTTT
CAISASGTGDTEAFF
>-|TRBV2|15|TRBJ2-7|-
TGTGCCAGCAATACCGGGAGCTTAAGCTCCTACGAGCAGTACTTC
CASNTGSLSSYEQYF
>-|TRBV6-4|14|TRBJ2-1|TRBD2
TGTGCCAGCAGTGACTCGACACTAGCGGGAGAGCAGTTCTTC
CASSDSTLAGEQFF
>-|TRBV5-5|16|TRBJ1-5|-
TGTGCCAGCAGCTCGGGCAGGGCAGTGGGCAATCAGCCCCAGCATTTT
CASSSGRAVGNQPQHF
>-|TRBV9|13|TRBJ1-2|-
TGTGCCAGCAGCGTAGGAGGGCACTATGGCTACACCTTC
CASSVGGHYGYTF
>-|TRBV7-9|18|TRBJ1-1|TRBD1
TGTGCCAGCAGCTTAGAGTTCTCCCTTACAGGGGAGCGGACTGAAGCTTTCTTT
CASSLEFSLTGERTEAFF
>-|TRBV11-2|16|TRBJ1-2|-
TGTGCCAGCAGCTTAGCGGGTCGTCAGGGGAGCTATGGCTACACCTTC
CASSLAGRQGSYGYTF
>-|TRBV7-9|11|TRBJ1-3|-
TGTGCCAGCAGCTTTGGAAACACCATATATTTT
CASSFGNTIYF
>-|TRBV12-5|14|TRBJ1-5|-
TGTGCTAGTGGTTTTCGGGAGGAGGATCAGCCCCAGCATTTT
CASGFREEDQPQHF
>-|TRBV5-1|14|TRBJ2-7|TRBD1
TGCGCCAGCAGCGAGCAGGGGGCTCCCTACGAGCAGTACTTC
CASSEQGAPYEQYF
>once|TRBV5-5|19|TRBJ1-1|-
TGTGCCAGCAGCTTCCGCCTCGAGGGGGGCTACGACATGAACACTGAAGCTTTCTTT
CASSFRLEGGYDMNTEAFF
>-|TRBV7-6|15|TRBJ1-6|TRBD1
TGTGCCAGCAGCACACGCCCGGGGACAGGTTCACCCCTCCACTTT
CASSTRPGTGSPLHF
>-|TRBV2|14|TRBJ2-5|TRBD2
TGTGCCACCTCATGGGACTATAGAAGAGAGACCCAGTACTTC
CATSWDYRRETQYF
>-|TRBV4-2|15|TRBJ2-1|TRBD2
TGTGCCAGCAGCCACAGGGAGGGCCCGAGTAATGAGCAGTTCTTC
CASSHREGPSNEQFF
>-|TRBV30|14|TRBJ1-6|-
TGTGCCTGGGGGGGTGGGGGTTATAATTCACCCCTCCACTTT
CAWGGGGYNSPLHF